The 20 T cell receptor beta chains given below trace back to one sample, sequenced in a study of T cells in Graves' hyperthyroidism and ophthalmopathy. TCR beta CDR3 region amplification was performed from RNA transcripts. Using the HTBI primer set, a first-round RT-PCR was run on the TCR CDR3. Each CDR3 protein gets one entry after TCRdb re-called the multiplex PCR reads with MiXCR. The sample shows hundreds of thousands of distinct CDR3 sequences, 46% of them seen only once. The source material was peripheral blood or thyroid tissue (not recorded which). These receptors were collected from a young woman with Graves' hyperthyroidism.

This clonotype was observed a few times. The V gene is TRBV5-6, the J gene TRBJ1-2, with 9 bases fitting TRBD1. The junction had 4 bases not matched to a gene; V was cut back by 0 bases and J by 7 bases. The CDR3 has 14 residues. Germline V gene lookup returns CDR1 SGHDT and CDR2 YYEEEE. For the CDR3, the DNA is TGTGCCAGCAGCTTGGACAGGGGGCCCGGTGGCTACACCTTC. Translation gives CASSLDRGPGGYTF. The full variable domain, in which reference TRBV5-6 and TRBJ1-2 provide the parts outside the CDR3, is DAGVTQSPTHLIKTRGQQVTLRCSPKSGHDTVSWYQQALGQGPQFIFQYYEEEERQRGNFPDRFSGHQFPNYSSELNVNALLLGDSALYLCASSLDRGPGGYTFGSGTRLTVV.

The chain employs TRBV4-1 and TRBJ2-4; the D is unclear. CDR3 length: 14 amino acids. The germline V and J ends were trimmed by 0 bases and 3 bases, with 6 bases remaining between them. The germline CDR1 and CDR2 sequences are MGHRA and YSYEKL. The CDR3 bases are TGCGCCAGCAGCCAAGACACCTTCAAAAACATTCAGTACTTC. Protein product: CASSQDTFKNIQYF.

Written as DNA, the CDR3 is TGTGCCAGCAGAAGCATCAATGGGGACTATGGCTACACCTTC. This translates into CASRSINGDYGYTF. The chain couples TRBV2 to TRBJ1-2; unclear D gene. CDR1 is SNHLY, CDR2 FYNNEI, per germline. Deletions cut 6 bases from V and 3 bases from J, with 14 bases between. This CDR3 contains 14 residues.

This clonotype was seen at least ten times. The chain uses TRBV5-5 and TRBJ1-1; TRBD1 matches 9 bases. This CDR3 has 14 amino acids. The J segment lost 2 bases and the V segment lost 5 bases, leaving 4 bases of the junction unmatched. The germline V gene has CDR1 SGHKS and CDR2 YYEKEE (reference sequence). The CDR3: CASRHTGGNTEAFF. CDR3 nucleotide sequence: TGTGCCAGCAGGCATACAGGGGGCAACACTGAAGCTTTCTTT.

This clonotype was seen only a few times. V is TRBV7-2 and J is TRBJ1-3, with D tentatively TRBD1 (6 bases). The CDR3 loop spans 15 amino acids. V lost 2 bases and J lost 8, with 16 bases in between. Germline values: CDR1 SGHTA, CDR2 FQGNSA. CDR3 in DNA: TGTGCCAGCAGCTTACGGACAGTCATGATAGACACCATATATTTT. Encoded protein: CASSLRTVMIDTIYF.

This clonotype appeared once. The chain links TRBV2 to TRBJ2-7; D not certain. CDR3 size: 14 residues. Germline CDR1 and CDR2: SNHLY and FYNNEI. Deletions cut 1 base from V and 9 bases from J, with 16 bases between. CDR3 sequence reads: CASSEGVSVEWQYF. The CDR3 DNA sequence: TGTGCCAGCAGTGAAGGGGTATCGGTGGAGTGGCAGTACTTC.

The rearrangement uses TRBV29-1 and TRBJ2-5; D is perhaps TRBD2 (5 bases). This CDR3 has 14 residues. Trimming removed 5 bases from V and 5 bases from J, with 18 bases in between. Germline CDR1 SQVTM, CDR2 ANQGSEA. CDR3 bases: TGCAGCGTTTCCCCGACCGGGGATGGGGAGACCCAGTACTTC. This translates into CSVSPTGDGETQYF.

In its sample, this clonotype was seen a few times. The chain couples TRBV2 to TRBJ2-2; 8 bases agree with TRBD1. V was pared by 5 bases and J by 1 base, with 9 bases of the junction left unmatched. The CDR3 has 17 residues. From germline, CDR1 is SNHLY and CDR2 FYNNEI. The CDR3 spells CASSYRRDRKNTGELFF. The CDR3 nucleotides read TGTGCCAGCAGTTACCGCCGGGACAGGAAGAACACCGGGGAGCTGTTTTTT.

This clonotype was found a few times. The gene calls are TRBV7-2 and TRBJ1-6; TRBD1 might be the D (5 bases). Germline CDR1 and CDR2: SGHTA and FQGNSA. The CDR3 has 14 amino acids. Trimming took 2 bases from V and 6 from J, leaving 8 bases between them. In nucleotides, the CDR3 is TGTGCCAGCAGCTTATTCGGGACTAATTCACCCCTCCACTTT. Its translation: CASSLFGTNSPLHF. Complete variable domain (other parts from reference TRBV7-2 and TRBJ1-6): GAGVSQSPSNKVTEKGKDVELRCDPISGHTALYWYRQSLGQGLEFLIYFQGNSAPDKSGLPSDRFSAERTGGSVSTLTIQRTQQEDSAVYLCASSLFGTNSPLHFGNGTRLTVT.

CDR3 nucleotide sequence: TGTGCCAGCAGCTTATTGGGGGCAGATACGCAGTATTTT. Protein: CASSLLGADTQYF. V and J are TRBV11-2 and TRBJ2-3, with D perhaps being TRBD1 or TRBD2 (5 bases each). This CDR3 region has 13 residues. Germline CDR1 SGHAT, CDR2 FQNNGV. The V end lost 2 bases, the J end lost 4 bases, and 7 bases lay between the germline ends. The complete variable domain, with remaining parts taken from reference TRBV11-2 and TRBJ2-3, reads EAGVAQSPRYKIIEKRQSVAFWCNPISGHATLYWYQQILGQGPKLLIQFQNNGVVDDSQLPKDRFSAERLKGVDSTLKIQPAKLEDSAVYLCASSLLGADTQYFGPGTRLTVL.

This clonotype has at least ten counts. The gene calls are TRBV20-1 and TRBJ2-5; no definite D call. CDR3 size: 13 residues. CDR1 and CDR2 (germline): DFQATT, SNEGSKA (reference sequence). V dropped 6 bases and J dropped 4 bases, with 15 bases sitting between them. The DNA for the CDR3 is TGCAGTGCCCCCCAGGTGCTGCGAGAGACCCAGTACTTC. This sequence encodes CSAPQVLRETQYF.

The chain links TRBV29-1 to TRBJ2-7, with 12 bases identical to TRBD1. The CDR3 contains 15 residues. The J segment lost 7 bases and the V segment lost 7 bases, leaving 14 bases of the junction unmatched. From germline, CDR1 is SQVTM and CDR2 ANQGSEA. This CDR3 is CSAAGTGGREREQYF. The CDR3 region has the DNA TGCAGCGCAGCCGGGACAGGGGGCCGGGAGCGGGAGCAGTACTTC.

This clonotype was counted a few times. V usage is TRBV2 and J usage is TRBJ2-5, with 8 bases lining up with TRBD1. Losses at the gene ends were 6 bases for V and 5 bases for J; bases not matched to a gene: 5. The CDR3 has 13 residues. Germline V gene data show CDR1 as SNHLY and CDR2 as FYNNEI. The CDR3 is CASRRQGRETQYF. The CDR3 nucleotides read TGTGCCAGCAGAAGACAGGGGCGGGAGACCCAGTACTTC.

This clonotype was counted many times. The V and J genes are TRBV24-1 and TRBJ2-5, with D possibly TRBD1 on 6 matching bases. Germline V gene sequence: CDR1 KGHDR, CDR2 SFDVKD. The CDR3 runs to 13 residues. Trimming stripped 6 bases from V and 3 bases from J, with 10 bases between. The CDR3 region has the DNA TGTGCCACCAGTCGGACAGACAAAGAGACCCAGTACTTC. Its protein is CATSRTDKETQYF.

The rearrangement links TRBV25-1 to TRBJ1-2, with 9 bases aligning to TRBD1. The trim removed 2 bases at V and 7 bases at J, leaving 8 bases unmatched. Germline V gene data show CDR1 as MGHDK and CDR2 as SYGVNS. The CDR3 totals 15 residues. The CDR3 DNA reads TGTGCCAGCAGTGAAGGAGACGGGACAGGGACTGGCTACACCTTC. It is translated as CASSEGDGTGTGYTF.

The chain employs TRBV12-3 or TRBV12-4 and TRBJ2-7, with TRBD2 as a possible D gene (6 bases). The V end was cut by 5 bases, the J end by 3 bases, with 14 bases between. This CDR3 has 14 residues. CDR3 sequence (DNA): TGTGCCAGCAGTCGCGAGGTGGGAGGCTACGAGCAGTACTTC. Translated, it gives CASSREVGGYEQYF.

This clonotype was counted ten times or more. The chain recombines TRBV25-1 with TRBJ2-5; D perhaps matches TRBD2 (6 bases). Germline V gene sequence: CDR1 MGHDK, CDR2 SYGVNS. CDR3 length: 16 amino acids. Trimming cost V 3 bases and J 3 bases, with 17 bases left between them. CDR3 in amino acids: CASSDGTWFEEETQYF. The CDR3 DNA reads as TGTGCCAGCAGTGACGGGACTTGGTTTGAAGAAGAGACCCAGTACTTC.

This clonotype showed up just a few times. This sequence joins TRBV7-3 and TRBJ1-3; D call uncertain. The length of the CDR3 is 16 residues. Deletions cut 6 bases from V and 3 bases from J, with 18 bases between. Germline V CDR1 and CDR2: SGHTA, FQGTGA. CDR3 sequence (DNA): TGTGCCAGCAGTTTCCGGACTCTTGGCGGTGGAAACACCATATATTTT. It codes for CASSFRTLGGGNTIYF.

Turning to this clonotype: A much larger clonotype is one base distant, so this may be a read error. This chain connects TRBV24-1 to TRBJ1-5; 8 bases line up with TRBD1. Germline V gene data show CDR1 as KGHDR and CDR2 as SFDVKD. The CDR3 is 16 amino acids. CDR3 residues: CATRDTRDRPNQPQHF. CDR3 coding DNA: TGTGCCACCCGTGACACCCGGGACAGGCCTAATCAGCCCCAGCATTTT.

This clonotype was detected a few times. CDR3 bases: TGTGCCAGCAGTTACGGGGATAACTATGGCTACACCTTC. Protein sequence: CASSYGDNYGYTF. This rearrangement joins TRBV6-6 to TRBJ1-2; no firm D call. Trimming shortened V by 2 bases and J by 1 base, and 5 bases separated the two germline ends. CDR3 length: 13 residues. CDR1 MNHNY and CDR2 SVGAGI come from the germline V gene (reference sequence).